These 26 T cell receptor beta chains were sequenced from one sample in a study of human T cells and chemical hapten exposure. This sample's time point: pre-sensitization, week 0. Treatment specified: therapeutic diphenylcyclopropenone sensitization with weekly scalp DPC. TCRdb re-called the RACE reads through MiXCR, storing one row per CDR3 protein. The sample holds 95,000 to 150,000 distinct CDR3 sequences, less than 15% seen once. The starting material was whole blood, obtained in connection with sensitization to the hapten diphenylcyclopropenone (DPC). The receptors were sampled from a woman aged 18-29 years with alopecia areata. Some clones in this sample may be carry-over from other donors' samples.

The gene calls are TRBV6-2 or TRBV6-3 and TRBJ2-4; TRBD1 might be the D (5 bases). The germline gives CDR1 MNHEY, CDR2 SVGEGT. The V and J ends lost 7 bases and 0 bases respectively, with 7 bases between them. This CDR3 has 13 amino acids. The CDR3 loop is CASTGPAKNIQYF. Written as DNA, the CDR3 is TGTGCCAGCACAGGGCCAGCCAAAAACATTCAGTACTTC.

The chain joins TRBV6-2 or TRBV6-3 to TRBJ2-2, with D possibly being TRBD1 (6 bases). This CDR3 spans 13 amino acids. Per germline, CDR1 MNHEY and CDR2 SVGEGT. V was clipped by 4 bases and J by 4 bases, with 7 bases between them. CDR3 sequence reads: CASSSGVTGELFF. In DNA form, the CDR3 reads TGTGCCAGCAGTTCAGGGGTCACCGGGGAGCTGTTTTTT.

V and J are TRBV28 and TRBJ1-5; tentatively, D is TRBD1 (5 bases). Trimming took off 5 bases at V and 3 bases at J, with 11 bases between the two ends. This CDR3 is built from 14 residues. Germline V gives CDR1 MDHEN, CDR2 SYDVKM. CDR3 residues: CASSLRGFNQPQHF. The CDR3 DNA follows: TGTGCCAGCAGTCTTAGGGGATTCAATCAGCCCCAGCATTTT.

This clonotype turned up a few times. J is TRBJ2-6 and V is TRBV28; either TRBD1 or TRBD2 may supply D (5 bases each). The V and J ends lost 5 bases and 3 bases respectively, with 23 bases between them. CDR1 and CDR2 (germline): MDHEN, SYDVKM. The CDR3 runs to 19 residues. CDR3 DNA sequence: TGTGCCAGCAGTCCTGAAGAGGGGAATCTCTTATATGGGGCCAACGTCCTGACTTTC. This translates into CASSPEEGNLLYGANVLTF.

This clonotype showed up just a few times. V is TRBV7-9 and J is TRBJ2-6; D not certain. Germline V gene sequence: CDR1 SEHNR, CDR2 FQNEAQ (reference sequence). V was clipped by 1 base and J by 2 bases, with 9 bases between them. This CDR3 comprises 16 residues. In DNA, the CDR3 is TGTGCCAGCAGCTTAGGCTTTGGCGCTGGGGCCAACGTCCTGACTTTC. Translation: CASSLGFGAGANVLTF.

This clonotype was observed a few times. This rearrangement joins TRBV7-6 to TRBJ2-5; D may be TRBD2 (6 bases). Deletions cut 5 bases from V and 3 bases from J, with 19 bases between. The CDR3 sequence is 16 residues long. CDR1 SGHVS and CDR2 FNYEAQ come from the germline V gene. CDR3: CASSQPYRDSKETQYF. The CDR3 DNA sequence: TGTGCCAGCAGCCAACCTTACCGGGACTCCAAAGAGACCCAGTACTTC.

This clonotype was found many times. The genes are TRBV5-4 and TRBJ1-6, with 7 nucleotides matching TRBD1. Germline V lookup: CDR1 SGHNT, CDR2 YYREEE (reference sequence). V was clipped by 3 bases and J by 3 bases; unmatched bases: 3. The CDR3 is 15 residues long. The CDR3 is CASSWTGNYNSPLHF. DNA of the CDR3: TGTGCCAGCAGCTGGACAGGCAACTATAATTCACCCCTCCACTTT.

This clonotype showed up many times. The V gene is TRBV14, the J gene TRBJ1-2; no clear D gene. Trimming took 5 bases from V and 4 from J, leaving 11 bases between them. The CDR3 length is 13 residues. From germline, CDR1 is SGHDN and CDR2 FVKESK. CDR3 sequence reads: CASSGVRSYGYTF. The CDR3 nucleotides read TGTGCCAGCAGCGGGGTGCGTTCCTATGGCTACACCTTC.

This clonotype has a handful of counts. The chain couples TRBV12-3 or TRBV12-4 to TRBJ2-5, with D possibly matching TRBD1 (5 bases). V was shortened by 3 bases and J by 2 bases, with 10 bases between the two germline ends. The CDR3 runs to 14 residues. CDR3 sequence reads: CASSFLQEQETQYF. CDR3 bases: TGTGCCAGCAGTTTCTTACAGGAACAAGAGACCCAGTACTTC.

This clonotype was counted only a few times. V is TRBV18 and J is TRBJ1-1; D is possibly TRBD1 (5 bases). V lost 1 base and J 0 bases, leaving 6 bases between the germline ends. The CDR3 totals 14 residues. Looked up from germline, CDR1 is KGHSH and CDR2 is LQKENI. CDR3 bases: TGTGCCAGCTCACCACGACAGCTGAACACTGAAGCTTTCTTT. This codes for CASSPRQLNTEAFF.

V gene TRBV29-1 combines with J gene TRBJ2-3, with D perhaps matching TRBD2 (6 bases). Germline V gene lookup returns CDR1 SQVTM and CDR2 ANQGSEA. The V and J ends lost 7 bases and 6 bases respectively, with 17 bases between them. This CDR3 has 13 residues. The CDR3 is CSAVADSMDTQYF. DNA of the CDR3: TGCAGCGCCGTAGCGGACTCCATGGATACGCAGTATTTT.

This clonotype turned up a few times. This chain connects TRBV20-1 to TRBJ1-6; D is unclear. V shed 5 bases and J shed 0 bases, with 11 bases lying between them. This CDR3 is 15 amino acids long. Looked up from germline, CDR1 is DFQATT and CDR2 is SNEGSKA (reference sequence). In DNA, the CDR3 is TGCAGTGCTTACGAATGGAGCTCCTATAATTCACCCCTCCACTTT. Amino acids: CSAYEWSSYNSPLHF.

This clonotype was counted ten times or more. The J gene is TRBJ1-1, the V gene TRBV6-5, with 7 bases aligning to TRBD1. Germline V gene sequence: CDR1 MNHEY, CDR2 SVGAGI. CDR3 length: 15 amino acids. V lost 6 bases and J lost 1; bases outside the gene matches: 8. DNA for the CDR3: TGTGCCAGCAGAAGCCAGGGGGGCCGGAACACTGAAGCTTTCTTT. Protein sequence: CASRSQGGRNTEAFF.

The chain links TRBV12-3 or TRBV12-4 to TRBJ1-6, with D unresolved. The CDR3 totals 14 residues. Trimming stripped 6 bases from V and 7 bases from J, with 13 bases between. This CDR3 reads CASSPSGSNSPLHF. The CDR3 DNA reads TGTGCCAGCAGCCCCTCGGGTTCGAATTCACCCCTCCACTTT.

This clonotype showed up many times. The J gene is TRBJ2-2, the V gene TRBV11-2; no clear D. The CDR3 is 13 amino acids. Trimming took off 0 bases at V and 6 bases at J, with 5 bases between the two ends. Germline CDR1 SGHAT, CDR2 FQNNGV. CDR3 residues: CASSLDRSGELFF. The CDR3 DNA is TGTGCCAGCAGCTTAGATCGTTCCGGGGAGCTGTTTTTT.

This chain joins TRBV24-1 and TRBJ2-2; TRBD1 matches 10 bases. Germline CDR1 is KGHDR and CDR2 is SFDVKD. V shed 6 bases, J shed 6 bases, and the junction held 9 bases outside the gene matches. CDR3 length: 16 amino acids. The CDR3 reads CATSPTRDRGPGELFF. CDR3 coding DNA: TGTGCCACCAGTCCCACCCGGGACAGGGGTCCCGGGGAGCTGTTTTTT.

The gene calls are TRBV9 and TRBJ2-2; TRBD1 matches at 9 bases. The J segment lost 2 bases and the V segment lost 3 bases, leaving 2 bases of the junction unmatched. Germline assignment: CDR1 SGDLS and CDR2 YYNGEE. The CDR3 sequence is 15 residues long. The DNA of the CDR3 is TGTGCCAGCAGCGCGGGACAGGGAAACACCGGGGAGCTGTTTTTT. Encoded protein: CASSAGQGNTGELFF.

This clonotype showed up just a few times. V usage is TRBV7-6 and J usage is TRBJ1-3; the D gene is possibly TRBD1 (5 bases). CDR1 is SGHVS, CDR2 FNYEAQ, per germline. The CDR3 is made up of 14 amino acids. Trimming left V 0 bases short and J 8 bases short, with 11 bases between. The CDR3 sequence: CASSLAVRGHTIYF. Here the CDR3 DNA reads TGTGCCAGCAGCTTAGCCGTCCGGGGACACACCATATATTTT.

In its sample, this clonotype was seen a few times. This chain joins TRBV20-1 and TRBJ1-2; TRBD1 is a possible D gene (5 bases). CDR1 is DFQATT, CDR2 SNEGSKA, per germline (reference sequence). The ends were cut back, 3 bases at V and 0 bases at J, with 8 bases in the middle. The CDR3 has 13 residues. The CDR3 sequence is CSASGGSNYGYTF. CDR3 in DNA: TGCAGTGCTAGCGGGGGGTCTAACTATGGCTACACCTTC.

The table lists this clonotype with a few counts. Here the CDR3 reads CSARASNTGELFF. CDR3 in DNA: TGCAGTGCTAGGGCCTCGAACACCGGGGAGCTGTTTTTT. The gene calls are TRBV20-1 and TRBJ2-2; D remains unclear. There are 13 residues in the CDR3. The V and J ends lost 3 bases and 0 bases respectively, with 5 bases between them. Germline V gives CDR1 DFQATT, CDR2 SNEGSKA (reference sequence).

This clonotype was observed at least ten times. This chain joins TRBV4-2 and TRBJ2-7; 12 bases are shared with TRBD1. Germline V gives CDR1 LGHNA, CDR2 YNFKEQ. The CDR3 contains 17 residues. The trim removed 3 bases at V and 4 bases at J, leaving 10 bases unmatched. The CDR3 DNA sequence: TGTGCCAGCAGCCATCCCCGGGACAGGGGGCCGGGGTACGAGCAGTACTTC. Protein: CASSHPRDRGPGYEQYF.

This clonotype was counted many times. V is TRBV4-1 and J is TRBJ1-2; D might be TRBD1 (6 bases). The germline gives CDR1 MGHRA, CDR2 YSYEKL. The V gene lost 0 bases and the J gene lost 10 bases, with 18 bases spanning the gap. The CDR3 contains 15 residues. This CDR3 reads CASSQEGRTAYHYTF. In DNA form, the CDR3 reads TGCGCCAGCAGCCAAGAAGGGAGGACAGCCTATCACTACACCTTC.

Many counts were recorded for this clonotype. This chain links TRBV7-6 with TRBJ2-1; weak D call: TRBD2 (6 bases). The germline V and J ends were trimmed by 1 base and 10 bases, with 11 bases remaining between them. CDR1 is SGHVS, CDR2 FNYEAQ, per germline. CDR3 length equals 13 residues. As DNA, the CDR3 is TGTGCCAGCAGCTTAGGGAGGGGAGGCGAGCAGTTCTTC. It specifies CASSLGRGGEQFF.

J is TRBJ1-2 and V is TRBV4-2; no reliable D call. CDR3 length: 14 amino acids. Germline loops: CDR1 LGHNA, CDR2 YNFKEQ. V was pared by 2 bases and J by 3 bases, with 10 bases between. The CDR3 here is CASSQPTPDYGYTF. The CDR3 DNA follows: TGTGCCAGCAGCCAACCCACACCCGACTATGGCTACACCTTC.

This chain links TRBV9 with TRBJ2-3, with 12 bases aligning to TRBD2. CDR1 SGDLS and CDR2 YYNGEE come from the germline V gene. V gave up 0 bases and J gave up 5 bases; unmatched junction bases: 4. The CDR3 runs 16 residues. This CDR3 is CASSVALAGGRDTQYF. The CDR3 DNA is TGTGCCAGCAGCGTAGCACTAGCGGGGGGCCGAGATACGCAGTATTTT.

This clonotype was seen repeatedly, ten times or more. The CDR3 region has the DNA TGTGCCAGCAGGGTAGGGTTGGGGACACTGAACACTGAAGCTTTCTTT. Its translation: CASRVGLGTLNTEAFF. The V gene is TRBV6-2 or TRBV6-3, the J gene TRBJ1-1; the D gene is possibly TRBD1 (6 bases). V lost 6 bases and J 0 bases, leaving 17 bases between the germline ends. CDR1 is MNHEY, CDR2 SVGEGT, per germline. This CDR3 is built from 16 residues.